This passage covers 12 T cell receptor beta chains from one sample sequenced in a study of blood T cell repertoires in COVID-19. The assay was immunoSEQ multiplex PCR, and TCRdb's table has in-frame clones only and misses some. The sample shows 180,000 or so clones, 78% of them seen only once. The material sequenced was peripheral blood. These receptors came from an elderly woman with active or convalescent COVID-19.

The rearrangement uses TRBV6-1 and TRBJ1-2; D is ambiguous. Germline V gene data show CDR1 as MNHNS and CDR2 as SASEGT. The CDR3 totals 13 residues. V was shortened by 2 bases and J by 1 base, with 5 bases between the two germline ends. CDR3 residues: CASSETSNYGYTF. Written as DNA, the CDR3 is TGTGCCAGCAGTGAAACCAGTAACTATGGCTACACCTTC.

This chain links TRBV19 with TRBJ1-5, with 7 positions matching TRBD1. V lost 3 bases and J lost 5; bases outside the gene matches: 7. The CDR3 is 15 amino acids. Germline CDR1 LNHDA, CDR2 SQIVND (reference sequence). Here the CDR3 reads CASSISDQGDQPQHF. Here the CDR3 DNA reads TGTGCCAGTAGTATTTCGGATCAGGGGGATCAGCCCCAGCATTTT.

The chain links TRBV5-6 to TRBJ2-7; 10 nucleotides align to TRBD2. This CDR3 has 16 amino acids. Per the germline V gene, CDR1 is SGHDT and CDR2 is YYEEEE. J lost 2 bases, V lost 1 base, and 6 bases had no gene match. CDR3 DNA sequence: TGTGCCAGCAGCTTGCCTAGCGGGGGTTCAGCCTACGAGCAGTACTTC. Translated, it gives CASSLPSGGSAYEQYF.

The V and J genes are TRBV5-6 and TRBJ2-3; 9 bases are shared with TRBD2. The CDR3 length is 16 residues. In germline, CDR1 is SGHDT, CDR2 YYEEEE. V shed 2 bases, J shed 3 bases, and the junction held 7 bases outside the gene matches. This chain's CDR3 is CASSFARGGRTDTQYF. The CDR3 DNA reads TGTGCCAGCAGCTTCGCGCGGGGGGGAAGGACAGATACGCAGTATTTT.

This chain links TRBV10-3 with TRBJ2-3, with D maybe TRBD1 (6 bases). Trimming stripped 11 bases from V and 0 bases from J, with 12 bases between. Germline V CDR1 and CDR2: ENHRY, SYGVKD. This CDR3 has 13 residues. CDR3 in DNA: TGTGCCGCACAGGGTTTTAGCACAGATACGCAGTATTTT. Translation gives CAAQGFSTDTQYF.

The V and J genes are TRBV10-3 and TRBJ1-1; D might be TRBD1 (6 bases). V was clipped by 3 bases and J by 2 bases, with 19 bases between them. The length of the CDR3 is 17 residues. Germline-derived CDR1 and CDR2 are ENHRY and SYGVKD. CDR3 sequence: CAISDSRAGVFNTEAFF. The CDR3 bases are TGTGCCATCAGTGATTCCCGGGCAGGGGTCTTCAACACTGAAGCTTTCTTT.

V usage is TRBV7-6 and J usage is TRBJ2-5, with 7 bases fitting TRBD2. Trimming removed 0 bases from V and 5 bases from J; junction bases left unmatched: 6. The CDR3 runs 15 residues. From germline, CDR1 is SGHVS and CDR2 FNYEAQ. This chain's CDR3 is CASSLAQRGWETQYF. The CDR3 DNA follows: TGTGCCAGCAGCTTAGCTCAGCGGGGTTGGGAGACCCAGTACTTC.

The chain recombines TRBV10-3 with TRBJ2-7; TRBD2 is a possible D gene (6 bases). The CDR3 has 15 amino acids. Deletions cut 8 bases from V and 6 bases from J, with 23 bases between. Germline V gives CDR1 ENHRY, CDR2 SYGVKD. The CDR3 sequence is CAISLNPGAGGEQYF. The CDR3 region has the DNA TGTGCCATCTCCCTTAACCCTGGGGCCGGGGGCGAGCAGTACTTC.

V and J are TRBV19 and TRBJ1-1, with TRBD1 as a possible D gene (6 bases). The length of the CDR3 is 15 residues. From germline, CDR1 is LNHDA and CDR2 SQIVND (reference sequence). Trimming removed 0 bases from V and 5 bases from J, with 13 bases in between. CDR3 sequence reads: CASSIEGGGMTEAFF. In DNA form, the CDR3 reads TGTGCCAGTAGTATAGAAGGGGGGGGTATGACTGAAGCTTTCTTT.

This clone has more than one count but fewer than ten. The J gene is TRBJ2-2, the V gene TRBV11-3, with TRBD1 identical over 8 bases. Germline V gene lookup returns CDR1 SGHNT and CDR2 YENEEA. The junction had 1 base not matched to a gene; V was cut back by 7 bases and J by 3 bases. The CDR3 spans 13 residues. The DNA for the CDR3 is TGTGCCAGCACGGACAGGGACACCGGGGAGCTGTTTTTT. Encoded protein: CASTDRDTGELFF.

This chain connects TRBV18 to TRBJ1-4; TRBD1 is a possible D gene (6 bases). Trimming pared 4 bases from V and 8 bases from J, leaving 14 bases between. CDR3 length: 14 amino acids. CDR1 and CDR2 from the germline V gene are KGHSH and LQKENI. The CDR3 region is CASSRPGTLEKLFF. As DNA, the CDR3 is TGTGCCAGCTCACGACCCGGGACACTAGAAAAACTGTTTTTT. The full variable domain, in which reference TRBV18 and TRBJ1-4 provide the parts outside the CDR3, is NAGVMQNPRHLVRRRGQEARLRCSPMKGHSHVYWYRQLPEEGLKFMVYLQKENIIDESGMPKERFSAEFPKEGPSILRIQQVVRGDSAAYFCASSRPGTLEKLFFGSGTQLSVL.

This chain links TRBV30 with TRBJ1-5, with a tentative D call TRBD1 (6 bases). Trimming removed 0 bases from V and 7 bases from J, with 16 bases in between. The CDR3 is made up of 15 amino acids. Looked up from germline, CDR1 is GTSNPN and CDR2 is SVGIG (reference sequence). The CDR3 here is CAWSVLGAGGQPQHF. The CDR3 nucleotides read TGTGCCTGGAGTGTACTGGGGGCGGGTGGACAGCCCCAGCATTTT. The full variable domain, its missing parts supplied by reference TRBV30 and TRBJ1-5, is SQTIHQWPATLVQPVGSPLSLECTVEGTSNPNLYWYRQAAGRGLQLLFYSVGIGQISSEVPQNLSASRPQDRQFILSSKKLLLSDSGFYLCAWSVLGAGGQPQHFGDGTRLSIL.